One and the same sample provided the 15 T cell receptor beta chains below, sequenced in a study of blood T cell repertoires in COVID-19. The assay was immunoSEQ multiplex PCR, and TCRdb's table has in-frame clones only and misses some. The sample lists under 500,000 clones; about 85% were seen once. Sample: PBMCs or T cells enriched from blood (not recorded which). These receptors were taken from a woman between 18 and 30 years old with acute COVID-19.

This clone was found a few times. J is TRBJ2-1 and V is TRBV6-5; the match to TRBD1 covers 12 bases. The ends lost 11 bases at V and 4 bases at J; junction bases unmatched: 3. The CDR3 loop spans 13 amino acids. Germline-derived CDR1 and CDR2 are MNHEY and SVGAGI. CDR3 region: CALGQGAYNEQFF. The DNA of the CDR3 is TGTGCCTTGGGACAGGGGGCGTACAATGAGCAGTTCTTC.

V and J are TRBV6-5 and TRBJ1-6, with 8 bases identical to TRBD1. This CDR3 has 16 amino acids. V was clipped by 2 bases and J by 5 bases; unmatched bases: 5. CDR1 is MNHEY and CDR2 is SVGAGI in the germline V gene. The CDR3 sequence: CASSYVGQGNNSPLHF. Here the CDR3 DNA reads TGTGCCAGCAGTTACGTTGGACAGGGAAATAATTCACCCCTCCACTTT.

V and J are TRBV11-2 and TRBJ2-7; 7 bases agree with TRBD2. The junction had 10 bases not matched to a gene; V was cut back by 4 bases and J by 4 bases. This CDR3 comprises 15 residues. The germline CDR1 and CDR2 sequences are SGHAT and FQNNGV. The CDR3 loop reads CASSSVGTSEYEQYF. CDR3 DNA: TGTGCCAGCAGCTCCGTAGGTACTAGCGAATACGAGCAGTACTTC. The full variable domain, its missing parts supplied by reference TRBV11-2 and TRBJ2-7, is EAGVAQSPRYKIIEKRQSVAFWCNPISGHATLYWYQQILGQGPKLLIQFQNNGVVDDSQLPKDRFSAERLKGVDSTLKIQPAKLEDSAVYLCASSSVGTSEYEQYFGPGTRLTVT.

The rearrangement uses TRBV19 and TRBJ1-6; D is possibly TRBD1 (5 bases). CDR1 is LNHDA and CDR2 is SQIVND in the germline V gene (reference sequence). The CDR3 loop spans 12 amino acids. The germline V and J ends were trimmed by 5 bases and 14 bases, with 13 bases remaining between them. This CDR3 reads CASSPQGVALHF. DNA for the CDR3: TGTGCCAGTAGTCCCCAGGGCGTAGCCCTCCACTTT.

This clone has just a few counts. J is TRBJ2-6 and V is TRBV4-1; 7 bases are a match to TRBD2. Trimming took 4 bases from V and 2 from J; bases not matched to a gene: 14. The CDR3 is 19 residues long. Germline V gene data show CDR1 as MGHRA and CDR2 as YSYEKL. This CDR3 is CASSPGGAGPLTGANVLTF. For the CDR3, the DNA is TGCGCCAGCAGCCCGGGGGGAGCGGGACCCCTAACTGGGGCCAACGTCCTGACTTTC.

The chain is built from TRBV7-9 and TRBJ1-1, with 10 bases that match TRBD1. Germline V CDR1 and CDR2: SEHNR, FQNEAQ (reference sequence). This CDR3 contains 16 residues. After removal of 2 bases from V and 11 bases from J, the junction contained 14 bases not matched to a gene. CDR3 DNA: TGTGCCAGCAGCTTACATGGCCGGGGACAGGGGTTTACGGCTTTCTTT. It encodes CASSLHGRGQGFTAFF.

The chain has TRBV9 and TRBJ2-7; TRBD2 agrees at 12 bases. The CDR3 totals 15 residues. Germline loops: CDR1 SGDLS, CDR2 YYNGEE. The ends lost 4 bases at V and 5 bases at J; junction bases unmatched: 7. The CDR3 region is CASSSRLAGEDEQYF. CDR3 in DNA: TGTGCCAGCAGCTCCCGACTAGCGGGGGAGGACGAGCAGTACTTC.

The chain is built from TRBV4-3 and TRBJ2-7; TRBD1 might be the D (5 bases). The CDR3 is made up of 17 amino acids. Trimming removed 1 base from V and 5 bases from J, with 21 bases in between. Germline V lookup: CDR1 LGHNA, CDR2 YSLEER. The CDR3 DNA reads TGCGCCAGCAGCCAAGGTAATAGGGGCTATTGGTTCGACGAGCAGTACTTC. This gives the protein CASSQGNRGYWFDEQYF.

This clone has a single count. The rearrangement uses TRBV3-1 (or the pseudogene TRBV3-2) and TRBJ2-5, with 11 nucleotides matching TRBD2. The CDR3 loop spans 15 amino acids. The V gene's germline CDR1 is LGHDT and CDR2 YNNKEL (reference sequence). Losses at the gene ends were 6 bases for V and 4 bases for J; bases not matched to a gene: 7. DNA for the CDR3: TGTGCCAGCAGTTCTACTAGCGGGGGCTTAGAGACCCAGTACTTC. This translates into CASSSTSGGLETQYF.

The chain links TRBV2 to TRBJ2-2; D is perhaps TRBD2 (5 bases). The CDR3 is made up of 11 amino acids. Trimming removed 10 bases from V and 5 bases from J, with 8 bases in between. Germline V CDR1 and CDR2: SNHLY, FYNNEI. CDR3 in amino acids: CAMRVTGELFF. Written as DNA, the CDR3 is TGTGCCATGAGGGTGACCGGGGAGCTGTTTTTT.

This chain joins TRBV5-1 and TRBJ1-5, with a tentative D call TRBD1 (5 bases). Germline loops: CDR1 SGHRS, CDR2 YFSETQ. Trimming cost V 0 bases and J 5 bases, with 12 bases left between them. This CDR3 comprises 15 residues. CDR3 residues: CASSLGTGDYQPQHF. The CDR3 DNA follows: TGCGCCAGCAGCTTGGGAACAGGTGATTATCAGCCCCAGCATTTT.

The V gene is TRBV28, the J gene TRBJ2-7, with 8 bases aligning to TRBD1. In germline, CDR1 is MDHEN, CDR2 SYDVKM. V shed 3 bases, J shed 7 bases, and the junction held 8 bases outside the gene matches. The CDR3 has 14 residues. The chain's CDR3 is CASSLGQVAGEQYF. The CDR3 region has the DNA TGTGCCAGCAGTTTGGGACAGGTTGCCGGGGAGCAGTACTTC.

As DNA, the CDR3 is TGCGCCAGCAGCCACCTAGGGACAGTAGGGGAAGGAAACTATGGCTACACCTTC. Protein product: CASSHLGTVGEGNYGYTF. The V call is TRBV4-3, the J call TRBJ1-2, with 7 bases aligning to TRBD1. This CDR3 comprises 18 residues. Germline V gives CDR1 LGHNA, CDR2 YSLEER. Germline trimming cut 3 bases from V and 2 bases from J; bases unmatched to any gene: 15.

The chain joins TRBV20-1 to TRBJ1-3; 9 bases map to TRBD1. This CDR3 is built from 15 residues. From germline, CDR1 is DFQATT and CDR2 SNEGSKA (reference sequence). V trimming: 3 bases; J trimming: 4 bases; junction bases outside the gene matches: 7. The CDR3 nucleotides are TGCAGTGCTAGTCCGGGACAGGGTTTCGGAAACACCATATATTTT. It translates to CSASPGQGFGNTIYF.

This clone turned up a few times. This chain connects TRBV11-2 to TRBJ1-6; the match to TRBD1 covers 9 bases. The V segment lost 2 bases and the J segment 11 bases; nucleotides outside the gene matches: 4. Germline lookup yields CDR1 SGHAT and CDR2 FQNNGV. The CDR3 runs 14 residues. In DNA, the CDR3 is TGTGCCAGCAGCTTAATTGGACAGGGGACACCCCTCCACTTT. As protein: CASSLIGQGTPLHF.